These T cell receptor beta chains were read from a single sample in a study of blood T cell repertoires in COVID-19. Assay used: immunoSEQ multiplex PCR; TCRdb lists only in-frame clones, some missing. This sample has around 210,000 clones, with roughly nine tenths found just once. The sequencing input was peripheral blood. The receptor source for this set is a woman in her 70s with acute or convalescent COVID-19. Both conserved end residues are part of each CDR3. D genes are given only for firm matches. Clone size is given for some rows only: seen once, a few or many times, or a class if the clone is expanded.

>NA|TRBV2|NA|TRBJ1-2
CASSDGIGVWYGYTF
TGTGCCAGCAGTGATGGAATAGGGGTTTGGTATGGCTACACCTTC
>once|TRBV7-2|NA|TRBJ1-1
CASSLGQGITEAFF
TGTGCCAGCAGCTTAGGGCAGGGTATCACAGAAGCTTTCTTT
>NA|TRBV10-3|NA|TRBJ2-1
CASAGRATNEQFF
TGTGCCAGCGCCGGGAGAGCAACGAATGAGCAGTTCTTC
>NA|TRBV28|TRBD1|TRBJ1-2
CASSLSGGDGYTF
TGTGCCAGCAGTTTGTCAGGGGGCGATGGCTACACCTTC
>NA|TRBV28|TRBD1|TRBJ1-6
CASSPSGQGRNSPLHF
TGTGCCAGCAGTCCGTCCGGACAGGGGCGTAATTCACCCCTCCACTTT
>once|TRBV14|TRBD2|TRBJ2-2
CASSQDLGLVLPGELFF
TGTGCCAGCAGCCAAGATCTGGGACTAGTATTACCCGGGGAGCTGTTTTTT
>NA|TRBV28|NA|TRBJ1-2
CASSLALGDGYTF
TGTGCCAGCAGTTTAGCGCTAGGGGATGGCTACACCTTC
>NA|TRBV7-8|TRBD1|TRBJ2-4
CASSLNRGNIQYF
TGTGCCAGCAGCTTGAACAGGGGGAACATTCAGTACTTC
>NA|TRBV5-1|TRBD1|TRBJ2-1
CASSLFQGDLSYEQFF
TGCGCCAGCAGCTTGTTTCAGGGGGATCTCTCGTATGAGCAGTTCTTC
>once|TRBV5-1|NA|TRBJ2-1
CASSPSPGQANNEQFF
TGCGCCAGCAGCCCCTCGCCGGGACAAGCCAACAATGAGCAGTTCTTC
>NA|TRBV7-9|NA|TRBJ2-7
CASSLIAGNPNEQYF
TGTGCCAGCAGCTTAATAGCAGGGAACCCCAACGAGCAGTACTTC
>NA|TRBV12-3/TRBV12-4|NA|TRBJ1-1
CASSFRRGEAFF
TGTGCCAGCAGTTTCCGAAGAGGGGAAGCTTTCTTT
>NA|TRBV19|TRBD1|TRBJ1-4
CASQGGAVGFDSNEKLFF
TGTGCCAGCCAAGGGGGCGCAGTGGGGTTTGACTCTAATGAAAAACTGTTTTTT
>NA|TRBV6-1|NA|TRBJ2-5
CASSEGSSETQYF
TGTGCCAGCAGTGAAGGGAGCAGCGAGACCCAGTACTTC
>NA|TRBV2|NA|TRBJ1-6
CASSLWGVNSPLHF
TGTGCCAGCAGCCTCTGGGGAGTTAATTCACCCCTCCACTTT
>NA|TRBV11-2|NA|TRBJ1-1
CAGGADLGTEAFF
TGTGCAGGCGGGGCAGACTTGGGGACTGAAGCTTTCTTT
>many|TRBV12-3/TRBV12-4|NA|TRBJ1-2
CASSEQGYYGYTF
TGTGCCAGCAGCGAACAGGGATACTATGGCTACACCTTC
>NA|TRBV20-1|NA|TRBJ2-7
CSARDYYEQYF
TGCAGTGCTAGGGACTACTACGAGCAGTACTTC
>NA|TRBV7-2|TRBD2|TRBJ2-1
CASSFSIAGGLDEQFF
TGTGCCAGCAGCTTCTCTATAGCGGGGGGCTTGGATGAGCAGTTCTTC
>NA|TRBV12-3/TRBV12-4|NA|TRBJ1-2
CASSLALNYGYTF
TGTGCCAGCAGTTTAGCACTAAACTATGGCTACACCTTC